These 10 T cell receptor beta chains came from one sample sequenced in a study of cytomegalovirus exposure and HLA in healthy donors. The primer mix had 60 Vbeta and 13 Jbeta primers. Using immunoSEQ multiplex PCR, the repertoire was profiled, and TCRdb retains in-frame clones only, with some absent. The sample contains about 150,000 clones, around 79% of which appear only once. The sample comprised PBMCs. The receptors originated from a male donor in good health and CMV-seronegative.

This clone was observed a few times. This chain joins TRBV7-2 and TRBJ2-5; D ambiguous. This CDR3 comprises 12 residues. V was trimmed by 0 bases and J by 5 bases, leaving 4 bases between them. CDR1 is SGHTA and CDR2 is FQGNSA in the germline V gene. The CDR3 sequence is CASSLARETQYF. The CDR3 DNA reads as TGTGCCAGCAGCTTAGCGCGGGAGACCCAGTACTTC.

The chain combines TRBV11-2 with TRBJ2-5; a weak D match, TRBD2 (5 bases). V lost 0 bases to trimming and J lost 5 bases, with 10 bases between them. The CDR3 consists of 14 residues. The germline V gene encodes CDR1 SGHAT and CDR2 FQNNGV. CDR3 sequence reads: CASSLDPSWETQYF. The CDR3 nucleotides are TGTGCCAGCAGCTTAGACCCTAGCTGGGAGACCCAGTACTTC.

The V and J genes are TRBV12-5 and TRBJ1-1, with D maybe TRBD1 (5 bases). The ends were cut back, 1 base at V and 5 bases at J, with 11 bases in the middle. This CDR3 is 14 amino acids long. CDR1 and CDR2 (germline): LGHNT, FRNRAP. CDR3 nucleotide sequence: TGTGCTAGTGGTTTGGCCACAGGACGGACTGAAGCTTTCTTT. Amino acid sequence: CASGLATGRTEAFF.

CDR3: CASSPTESKSSYNEQFF. The CDR3 DNA sequence: TGTGCCAGCAGTCCAACTGAATCGAAGAGCTCCTACAATGAGCAGTTCTTC. The chain couples TRBV28 to TRBJ2-1; the D is unclear. The CDR3 runs to 17 residues. V lost 5 bases and J 0 bases, leaving 17 bases between the germline ends. The germline CDR1 and CDR2 sequences are MDHEN and SYDVKM.

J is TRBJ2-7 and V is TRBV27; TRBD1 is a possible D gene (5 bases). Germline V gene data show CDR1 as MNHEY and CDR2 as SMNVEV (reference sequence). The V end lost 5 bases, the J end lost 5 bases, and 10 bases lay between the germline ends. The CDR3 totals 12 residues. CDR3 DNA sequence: TGTGCCAGCAGTGGACACAAGAACGAGCAGTACTTC. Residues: CASSGHKNEQYF.

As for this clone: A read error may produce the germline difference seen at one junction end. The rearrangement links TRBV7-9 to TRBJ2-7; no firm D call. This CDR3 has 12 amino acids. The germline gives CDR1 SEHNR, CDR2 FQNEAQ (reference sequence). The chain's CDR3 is CSSSYSPAEQYF. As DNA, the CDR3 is TGTTCCAGCAGCTACTCTCCCGCCGAGCAGTACTTC.

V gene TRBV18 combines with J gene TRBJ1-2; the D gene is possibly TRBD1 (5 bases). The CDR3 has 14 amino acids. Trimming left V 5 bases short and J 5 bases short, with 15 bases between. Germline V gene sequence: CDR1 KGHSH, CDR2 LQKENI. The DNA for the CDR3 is TGTGCCAGCTCATCGTCTGCGGGGCAGTATGGCTACACCTTC. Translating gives CASSSSAGQYGYTF.

DNA of the CDR3: TGTGCCAGCAGCTTAGTCCTGGGAGGGAGCGATGAGCAGTTCTTC. Its translation: CASSLVLGGSDEQFF. This rearrangement joins TRBV7-2 to TRBJ2-1; 7 nucleotides align to TRBD2. The CDR3 length is 15 residues. V lost 1 base and J lost 8; bases outside the gene matches: 8. Germline CDR1 SGHTA, CDR2 FQGNSA.

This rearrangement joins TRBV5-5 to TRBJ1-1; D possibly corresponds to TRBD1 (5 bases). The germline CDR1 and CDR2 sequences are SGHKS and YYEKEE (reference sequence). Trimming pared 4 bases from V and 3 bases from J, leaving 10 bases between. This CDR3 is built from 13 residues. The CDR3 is CASSQDTYTEAFF. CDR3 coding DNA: TGTGCCAGCAGCCAGGACACCTACACTGAAGCTTTCTTT. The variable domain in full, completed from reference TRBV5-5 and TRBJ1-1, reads DAGVTQSPTHLIKTRGQQVTLRCSPISGHKSVSWYQQVLGQGPQFIFQYYEKEERGRGNFPDRFSARQFPNYSSELNVNALLLGDSALYLCASSQDTYTEAFFGQGTRLTVV.

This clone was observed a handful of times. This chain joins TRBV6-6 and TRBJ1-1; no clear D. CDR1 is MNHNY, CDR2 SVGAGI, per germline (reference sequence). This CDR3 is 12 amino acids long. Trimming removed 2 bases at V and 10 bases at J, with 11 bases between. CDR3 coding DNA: TGTGCCAGCAGTTACCCCCAGGAGGCAGCTTTCTTT. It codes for CASSYPQEAAFF.